Following are 3 T cell receptor beta chains from one sample sequenced in a study of T cells after yellow fever vaccination. One entry per CDR3 protein, called by TCRdb with MiXCR from the 5' RACE reads. The table has around 360,000 distinct CDR3 sequences, about 9.9% seen once. Sequencing used PBMCs, obtained on the day of the first yellow fever vaccination. The receptors were sampled from a young man who received the YFV17D yellow fever vaccine.

The rearrangement uses TRBV5-1 and TRBJ2-3; D might be TRBD1 or TRBD2, each matching 6 bases. This CDR3 comprises 16 residues. The V gene lost 4 bases and the J gene lost 0 bases, with 15 bases spanning the gap. Germline V gives CDR1 SGHRS, CDR2 YFSETQ. CDR3 amino acids: CASSPPSGASTDTQYF. The CDR3 DNA is TGCGCCAGCAGCCCCCCGTCGGGGGCTAGCACAGATACGCAGTATTTT.

The chain links TRBV10-3 to TRBJ2-5; 13 bases match TRBD2. Trimming cost V 4 bases and J 4 bases; bases outside gene matches: 6. There are 16 residues in the CDR3. From germline, CDR1 is ENHRY and CDR2 SYGVKD. In nucleotides, the CDR3 is TGTGCCATCAGTGTGGGGACTAGCGGGAATCGAGAGACCCAGTACTTC. This translates into CAISVGTSGNRETQYF.

This clonotype has a handful of counts. The chain recombines TRBV4-2 with TRBJ1-3; no clear D gene. This CDR3 spans 13 amino acids. Germline assignment: CDR1 LGHNA and CDR2 YNFKEQ. Trimming shortened V by 7 bases and J by 0 bases, and 7 bases separated the two germline ends. CDR3 in DNA: TGTGCCAGCACCCCCCTCTCTGGAAACACCATATATTTT. It encodes CASTPLSGNTIYF.